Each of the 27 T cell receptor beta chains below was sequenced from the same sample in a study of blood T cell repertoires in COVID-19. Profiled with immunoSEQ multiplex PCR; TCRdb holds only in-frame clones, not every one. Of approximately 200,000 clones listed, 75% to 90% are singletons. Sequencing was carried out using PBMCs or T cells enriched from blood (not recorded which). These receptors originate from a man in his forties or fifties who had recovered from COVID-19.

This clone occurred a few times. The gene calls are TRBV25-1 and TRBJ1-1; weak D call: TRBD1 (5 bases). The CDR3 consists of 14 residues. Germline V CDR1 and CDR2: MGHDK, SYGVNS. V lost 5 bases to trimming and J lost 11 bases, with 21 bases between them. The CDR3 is CASSPGQTGGAAFF. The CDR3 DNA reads TGTGCCAGCAGTCCAGGGCAAACGGGTGGAGCGGCTTTCTTT.

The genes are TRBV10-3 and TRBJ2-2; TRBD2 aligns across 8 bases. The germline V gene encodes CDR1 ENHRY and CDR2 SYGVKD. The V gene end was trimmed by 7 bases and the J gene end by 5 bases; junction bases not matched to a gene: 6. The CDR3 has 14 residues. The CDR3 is CAINQAGVTGELFF. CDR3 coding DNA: TGTGCCATCAATCAAGCGGGAGTTACCGGGGAGCTGTTTTTT.

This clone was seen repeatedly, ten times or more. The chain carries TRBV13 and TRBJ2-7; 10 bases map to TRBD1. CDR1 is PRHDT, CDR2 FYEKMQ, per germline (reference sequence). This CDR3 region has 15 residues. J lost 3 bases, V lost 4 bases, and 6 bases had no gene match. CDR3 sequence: CASSSPGTGDYEQYF. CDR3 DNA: TGTGCCAGCAGCTCTCCCGGGACAGGGGACTACGAGCAGTACTTC.

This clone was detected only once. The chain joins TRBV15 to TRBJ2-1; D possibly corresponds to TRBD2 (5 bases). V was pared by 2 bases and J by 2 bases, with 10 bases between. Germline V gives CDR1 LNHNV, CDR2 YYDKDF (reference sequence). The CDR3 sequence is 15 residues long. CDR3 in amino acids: CATSRSREPYNEQFF. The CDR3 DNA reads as TGTGCCACCAGCAGAAGTCGGGAACCCTACAATGAGCAGTTCTTC.

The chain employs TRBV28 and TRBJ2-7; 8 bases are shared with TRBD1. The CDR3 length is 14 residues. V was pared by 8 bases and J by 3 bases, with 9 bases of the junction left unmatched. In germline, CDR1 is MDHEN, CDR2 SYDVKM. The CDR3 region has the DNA TGTGCCAGCCAACCGGGACAGGTGATCTACGAGCAGTACTTC. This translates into CASQPGQVIYEQYF.

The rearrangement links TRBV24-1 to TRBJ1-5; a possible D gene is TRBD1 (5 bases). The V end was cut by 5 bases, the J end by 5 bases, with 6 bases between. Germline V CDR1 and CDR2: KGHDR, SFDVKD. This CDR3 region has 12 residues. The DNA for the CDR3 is TGTGCCACCAGTGTAGGGGATCAGCCCCAGCATTTT. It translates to CATSVGDQPQHF.

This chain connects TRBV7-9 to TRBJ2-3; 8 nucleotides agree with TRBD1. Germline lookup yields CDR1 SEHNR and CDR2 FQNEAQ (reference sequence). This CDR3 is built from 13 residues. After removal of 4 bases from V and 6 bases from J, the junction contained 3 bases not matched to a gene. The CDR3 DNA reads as TGTGCCAGCAGCTCCAGGGGGCCTGATACGCAGTATTTT. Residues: CASSSRGPDTQYF.

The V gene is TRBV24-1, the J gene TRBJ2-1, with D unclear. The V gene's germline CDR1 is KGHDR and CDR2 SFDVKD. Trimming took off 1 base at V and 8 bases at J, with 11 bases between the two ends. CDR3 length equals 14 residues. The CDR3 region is CATSDLARKDEQFF. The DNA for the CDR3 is TGTGCCACCAGTGATTTAGCCAGGAAGGATGAGCAGTTCTTC.

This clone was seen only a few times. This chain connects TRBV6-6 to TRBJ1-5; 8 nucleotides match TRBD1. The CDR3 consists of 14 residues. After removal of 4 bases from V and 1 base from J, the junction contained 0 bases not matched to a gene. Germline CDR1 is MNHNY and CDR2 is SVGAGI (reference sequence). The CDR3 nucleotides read TGTGCCAGCAGTTGGACAGGGAGCAATCAGCCCCAGCATTTT. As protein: CASSWTGSNQPQHF.

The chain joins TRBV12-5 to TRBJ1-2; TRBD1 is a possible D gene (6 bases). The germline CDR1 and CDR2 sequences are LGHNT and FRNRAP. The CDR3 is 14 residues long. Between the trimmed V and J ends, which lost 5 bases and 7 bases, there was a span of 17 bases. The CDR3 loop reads CASGLGGDLSGYTF. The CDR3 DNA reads TGTGCTAGTGGTCTGGGGGGCGACTTAAGTGGCTACACCTTC.

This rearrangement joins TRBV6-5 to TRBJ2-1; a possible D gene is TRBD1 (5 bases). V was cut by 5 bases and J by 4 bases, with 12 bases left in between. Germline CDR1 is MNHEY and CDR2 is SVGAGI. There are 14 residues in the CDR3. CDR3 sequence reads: CASSRKDKYNEQFF. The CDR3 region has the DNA TGTGCCAGCAGTAGAAAGGACAAATACAATGAGCAGTTCTTC.

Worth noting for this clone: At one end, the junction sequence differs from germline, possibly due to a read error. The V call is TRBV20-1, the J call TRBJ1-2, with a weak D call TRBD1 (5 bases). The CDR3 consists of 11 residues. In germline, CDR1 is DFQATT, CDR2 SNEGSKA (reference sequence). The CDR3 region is CSARDLPAQAF. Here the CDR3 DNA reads TGCAGTGCTAGAGATCTTCCAGCACAGGCCTTC.

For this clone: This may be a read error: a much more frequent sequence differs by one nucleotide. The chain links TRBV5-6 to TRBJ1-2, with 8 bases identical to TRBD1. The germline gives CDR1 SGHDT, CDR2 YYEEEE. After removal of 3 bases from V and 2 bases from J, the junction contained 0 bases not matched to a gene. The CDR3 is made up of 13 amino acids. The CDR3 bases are TGTGCCAGCAGCTGGACAGGGAACTATGGCTACACCTTC. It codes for CASSWTGNYGYTF.

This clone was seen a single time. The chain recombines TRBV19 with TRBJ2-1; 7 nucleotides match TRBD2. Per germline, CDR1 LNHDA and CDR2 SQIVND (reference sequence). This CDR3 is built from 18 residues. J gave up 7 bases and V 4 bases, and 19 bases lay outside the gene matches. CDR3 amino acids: CASSSGFGVGRRMNEQFF. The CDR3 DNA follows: TGTGCCAGTAGTAGCGGGTTCGGCGTCGGGAGGAGAATGAATGAGCAGTTCTTC.

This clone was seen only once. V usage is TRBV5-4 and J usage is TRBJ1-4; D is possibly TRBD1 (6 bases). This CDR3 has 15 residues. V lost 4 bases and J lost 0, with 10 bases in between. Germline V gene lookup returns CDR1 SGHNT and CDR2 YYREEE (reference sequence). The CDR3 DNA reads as TGTGCCAGCAGCGATCGACAGGCAACTAATGAAAAACTGTTTTTT. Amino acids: CASSDRQATNEKLFF.

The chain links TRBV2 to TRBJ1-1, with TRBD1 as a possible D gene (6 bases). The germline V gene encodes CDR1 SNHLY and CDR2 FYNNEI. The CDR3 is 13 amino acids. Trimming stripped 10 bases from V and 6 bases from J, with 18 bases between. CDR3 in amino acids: CATALREGAEAFF. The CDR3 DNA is TGTGCCACCGCCCTCAGGGAGGGGGCTGAAGCTTTCTTT.

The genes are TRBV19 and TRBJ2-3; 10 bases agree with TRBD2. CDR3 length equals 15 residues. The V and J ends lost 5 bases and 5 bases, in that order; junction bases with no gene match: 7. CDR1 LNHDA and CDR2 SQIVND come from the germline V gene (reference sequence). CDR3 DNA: TGTGCCAGTAGTGCCCTTCTAGCGGGAGTAGATACGCAGTATTTT. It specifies CASSALLAGVDTQYF.

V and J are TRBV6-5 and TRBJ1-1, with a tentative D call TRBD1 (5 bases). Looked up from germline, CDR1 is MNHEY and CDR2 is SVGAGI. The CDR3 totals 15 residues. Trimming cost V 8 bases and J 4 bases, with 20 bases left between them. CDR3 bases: TGTGCCAGCTCCTCGGAGAACTTAAGGGGCACTGAAGCTTTCTTT. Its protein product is CASSSENLRGTEAFF.

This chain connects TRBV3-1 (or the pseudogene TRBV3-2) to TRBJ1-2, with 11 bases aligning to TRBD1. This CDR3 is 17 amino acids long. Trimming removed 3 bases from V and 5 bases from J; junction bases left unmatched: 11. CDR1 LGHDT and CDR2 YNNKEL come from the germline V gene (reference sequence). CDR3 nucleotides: TGTGCCAGCAGCCAGAGGACAGGGGGCGCATCTGGGTATGGCTACACCTTC. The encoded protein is CASSQRTGGASGYGYTF.

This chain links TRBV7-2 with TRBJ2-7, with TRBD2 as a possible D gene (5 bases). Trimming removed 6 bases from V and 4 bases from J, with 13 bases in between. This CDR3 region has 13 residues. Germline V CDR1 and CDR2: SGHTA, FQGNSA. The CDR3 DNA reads TGTGCCAGCAGAGCGGCAGCGACTTACGAGCAGTACTTC. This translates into CASRAAATYEQYF. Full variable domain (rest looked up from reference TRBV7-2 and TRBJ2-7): GAGVSQSPSNKVTEKGKDVELRCDPISGHTALYWYRQSLGQGLEFLIYFQGNSAPDKSGLPSDRFSAERTGGSVSTLTIQRTQQEDSAVYLCASRAAATYEQYFGPGTRLTVT.

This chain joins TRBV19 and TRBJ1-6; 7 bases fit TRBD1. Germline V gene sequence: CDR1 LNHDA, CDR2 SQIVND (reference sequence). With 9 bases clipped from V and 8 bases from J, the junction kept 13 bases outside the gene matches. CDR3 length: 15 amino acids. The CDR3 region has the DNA TGTGCCAGCGCTAGACAGGGTTTAGCCGATTCACCCCTCCACTTT. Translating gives CASARQGLADSPLHF.

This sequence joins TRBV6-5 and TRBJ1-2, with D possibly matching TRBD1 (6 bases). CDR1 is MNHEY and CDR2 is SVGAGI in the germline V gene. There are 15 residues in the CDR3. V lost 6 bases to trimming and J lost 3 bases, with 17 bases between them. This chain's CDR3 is CASRATGSGYYGYTF. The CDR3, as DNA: TGTGCCAGCAGAGCTACAGGGTCGGGCTACTATGGCTACACCTTC.

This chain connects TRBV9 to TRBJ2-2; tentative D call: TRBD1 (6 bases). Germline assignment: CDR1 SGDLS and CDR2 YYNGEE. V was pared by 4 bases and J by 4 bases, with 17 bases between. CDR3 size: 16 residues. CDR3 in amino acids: CASSPPGQGSTGELFF. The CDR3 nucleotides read TGTGCCAGCAGCCCCCCCGGGCAGGGGAGCACCGGGGAGCTGTTTTTT.

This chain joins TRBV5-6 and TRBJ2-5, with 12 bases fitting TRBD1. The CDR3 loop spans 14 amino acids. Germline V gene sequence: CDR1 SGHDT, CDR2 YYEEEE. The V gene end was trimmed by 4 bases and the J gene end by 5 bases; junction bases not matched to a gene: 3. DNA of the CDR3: TGTGCCAGCAGCGGGGACAGGGGGCGTGAGACCCAGTACTTC. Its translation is CASSGDRGRETQYF.

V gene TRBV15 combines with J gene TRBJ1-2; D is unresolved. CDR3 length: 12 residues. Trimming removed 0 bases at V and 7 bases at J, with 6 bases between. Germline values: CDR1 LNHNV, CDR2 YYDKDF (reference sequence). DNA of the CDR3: TGTGCCACCAGCAGAGAGGGCCGTGGCTACACCTTC. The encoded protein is CATSREGRGYTF. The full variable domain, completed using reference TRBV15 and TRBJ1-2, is DAMVIQNPRYQVTQFGKPVTLSCSQTLNHNVMYWYQQKSSQAPKLLFHYYDKDFNNEADTPDNFQSRRPNTSFCFLDIRSPGLGDTAMYLCATSREGRGYTFGSGTRLTVV.

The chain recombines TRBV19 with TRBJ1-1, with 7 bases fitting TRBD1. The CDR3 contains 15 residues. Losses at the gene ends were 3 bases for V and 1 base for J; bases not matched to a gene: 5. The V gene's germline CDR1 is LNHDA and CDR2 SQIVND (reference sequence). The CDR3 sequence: CASSIEGARNTEAFF. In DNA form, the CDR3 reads TGTGCCAGTAGTATTGAGGGGGCGAGGAACACTGAAGCTTTCTTT.

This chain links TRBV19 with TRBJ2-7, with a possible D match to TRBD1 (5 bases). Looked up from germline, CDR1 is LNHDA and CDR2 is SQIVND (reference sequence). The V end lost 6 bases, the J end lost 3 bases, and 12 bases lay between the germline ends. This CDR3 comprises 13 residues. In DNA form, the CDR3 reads TGTGCCAGTAGAGGGGATAGGGGCTACGAGCAGTACTTC. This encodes CASRGDRGYEQYF. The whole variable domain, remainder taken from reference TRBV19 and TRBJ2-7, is DGGITQSPKYLFRKEGQNVTLSCEQNLNHDAMYWYRQDPGQGLRLIYYSQIVNDFQKGDIAEGYSVSREKKESFPLTVTSAQKNPTAFYLCASRGDRGYEQYFGPGTRLTVT.